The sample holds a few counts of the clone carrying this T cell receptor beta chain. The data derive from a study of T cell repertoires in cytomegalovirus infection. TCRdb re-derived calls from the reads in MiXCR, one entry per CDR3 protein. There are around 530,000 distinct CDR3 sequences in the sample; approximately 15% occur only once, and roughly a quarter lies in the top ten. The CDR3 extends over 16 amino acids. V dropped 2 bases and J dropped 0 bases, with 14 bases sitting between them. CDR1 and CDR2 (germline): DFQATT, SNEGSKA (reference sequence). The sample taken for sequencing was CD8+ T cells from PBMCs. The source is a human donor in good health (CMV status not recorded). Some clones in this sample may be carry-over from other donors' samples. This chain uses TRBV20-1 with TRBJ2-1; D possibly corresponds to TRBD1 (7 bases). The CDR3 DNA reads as TGCAGTGCTAGACCCAGGGGGGCAAACTCCTACAATGAGCAGTTCTTC. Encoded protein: CSARPRGANSYNEQFF.